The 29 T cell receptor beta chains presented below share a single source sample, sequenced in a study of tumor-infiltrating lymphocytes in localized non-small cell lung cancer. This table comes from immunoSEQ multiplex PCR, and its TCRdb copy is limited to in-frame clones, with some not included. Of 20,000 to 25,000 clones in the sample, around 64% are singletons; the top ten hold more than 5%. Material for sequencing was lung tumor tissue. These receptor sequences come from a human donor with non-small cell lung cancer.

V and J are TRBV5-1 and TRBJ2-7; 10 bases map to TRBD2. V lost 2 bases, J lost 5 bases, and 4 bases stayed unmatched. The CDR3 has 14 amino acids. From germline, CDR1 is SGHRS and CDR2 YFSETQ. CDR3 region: CASSFWTSGNEQYF. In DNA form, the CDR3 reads TGCGCCAGCAGCTTTTGGACTAGCGGAAACGAGCAGTACTTC.

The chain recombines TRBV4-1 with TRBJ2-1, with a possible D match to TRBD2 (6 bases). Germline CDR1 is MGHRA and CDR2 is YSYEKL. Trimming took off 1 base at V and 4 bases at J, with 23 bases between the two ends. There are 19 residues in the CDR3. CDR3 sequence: CASSQGVSGGGEPYNEQFF. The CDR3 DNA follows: TGCGCCAGCAGCCAAGGTGTGAGCGGAGGAGGGGAACCTTACAATGAGCAGTTCTTC.

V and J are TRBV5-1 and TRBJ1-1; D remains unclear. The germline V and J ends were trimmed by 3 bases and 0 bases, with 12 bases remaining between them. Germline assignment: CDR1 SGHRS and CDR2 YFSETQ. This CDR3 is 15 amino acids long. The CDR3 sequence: CASSWSGGMNTEAFF. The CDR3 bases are TGCGCCAGCAGCTGGTCTGGTGGGATGAACACTGAAGCTTTCTTT. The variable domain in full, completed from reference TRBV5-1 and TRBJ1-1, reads KAGVTQTPRYLIKTRGQQVTLSCSPISGHRSVSWYQQTPGQGLQFLFEYFSETQRNKGNFPGRFSGRQFSNSRSEMNVSTLELGDSALYLCASSWSGGMNTEAFFGQGTRLTVV.

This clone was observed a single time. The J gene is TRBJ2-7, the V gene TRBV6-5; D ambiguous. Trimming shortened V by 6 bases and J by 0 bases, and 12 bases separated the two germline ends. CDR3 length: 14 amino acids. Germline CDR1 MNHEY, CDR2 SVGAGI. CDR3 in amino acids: CASSRTASSYEQYF. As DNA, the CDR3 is TGTGCCAGCAGCCGGACGGCCAGCTCCTACGAGCAGTACTTC.

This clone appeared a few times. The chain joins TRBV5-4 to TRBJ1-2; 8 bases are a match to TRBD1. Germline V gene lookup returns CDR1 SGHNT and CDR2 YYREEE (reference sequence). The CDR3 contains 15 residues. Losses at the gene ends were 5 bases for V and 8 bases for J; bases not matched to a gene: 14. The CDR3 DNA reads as TGTGCCAGCAGTCCTCGCCAGGGGGCTTTCTTCGGCTACACCTTC. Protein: CASSPRQGAFFGYTF.

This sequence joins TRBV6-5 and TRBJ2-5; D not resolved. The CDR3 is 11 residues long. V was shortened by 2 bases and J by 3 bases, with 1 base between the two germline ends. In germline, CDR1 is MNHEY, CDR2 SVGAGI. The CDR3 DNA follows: TGTGCCAGCAGTTACAAAGAGACCCAGTACTTC. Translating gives CASSYKETQYF.

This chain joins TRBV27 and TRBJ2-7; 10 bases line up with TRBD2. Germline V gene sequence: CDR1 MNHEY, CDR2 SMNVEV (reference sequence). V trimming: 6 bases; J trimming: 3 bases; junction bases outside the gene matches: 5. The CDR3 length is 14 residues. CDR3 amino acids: CASRQREGSYEQYF. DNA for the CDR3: TGTGCCAGCAGGCAGCGGGAGGGGAGCTACGAGCAGTACTTC.

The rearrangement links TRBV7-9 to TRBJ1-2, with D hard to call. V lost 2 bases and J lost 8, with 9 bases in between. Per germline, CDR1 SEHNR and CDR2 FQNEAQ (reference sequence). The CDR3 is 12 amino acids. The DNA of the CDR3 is TGTGCCAGCAGCTTAAACAGAGAAGGCTACACCTTC. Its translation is CASSLNREGYTF. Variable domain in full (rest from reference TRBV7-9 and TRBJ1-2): DTGVSQNPRHKITKRGQNVTFRCDPISEHNRLYWYRQTLGQGPEFLTYFQNEAQLEKSRLLSDRFSAERPKGSFSTLEIQRTEQGDSAMYLCASSLNREGYTFGSGTRLTVV.

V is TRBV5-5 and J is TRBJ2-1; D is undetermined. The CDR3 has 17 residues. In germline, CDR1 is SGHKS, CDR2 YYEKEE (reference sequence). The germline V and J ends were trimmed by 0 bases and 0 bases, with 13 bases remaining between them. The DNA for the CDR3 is TGTGCCAGCAGCTTGGTATCCAGCGTAAGCTCCTACAATGAGCAGTTCTTC. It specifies CASSLVSSVSSYNEQFF.

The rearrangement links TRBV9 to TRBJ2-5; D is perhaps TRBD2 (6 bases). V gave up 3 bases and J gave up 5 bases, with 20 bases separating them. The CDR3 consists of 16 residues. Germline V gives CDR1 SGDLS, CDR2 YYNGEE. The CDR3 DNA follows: TGTGCCAGCAGCGCCAGGACTAATATGGGTCCGGAGACCCAGTACTTC. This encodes CASSARTNMGPETQYF.

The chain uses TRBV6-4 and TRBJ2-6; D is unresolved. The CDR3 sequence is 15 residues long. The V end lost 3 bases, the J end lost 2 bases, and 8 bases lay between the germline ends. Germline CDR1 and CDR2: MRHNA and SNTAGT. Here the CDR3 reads CASSESETGANVLTF. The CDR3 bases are TGTGCCAGCAGTGAATCGGAAACTGGGGCCAACGTCCTGACTTTC.

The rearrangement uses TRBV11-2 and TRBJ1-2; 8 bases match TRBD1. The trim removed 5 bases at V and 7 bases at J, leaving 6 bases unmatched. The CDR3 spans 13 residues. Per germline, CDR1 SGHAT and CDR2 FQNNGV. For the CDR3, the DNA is TGTGCCAGCAGCGCAGGGGGCGCGGGTGGCTACACCTTC. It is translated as CASSAGGAGGYTF.

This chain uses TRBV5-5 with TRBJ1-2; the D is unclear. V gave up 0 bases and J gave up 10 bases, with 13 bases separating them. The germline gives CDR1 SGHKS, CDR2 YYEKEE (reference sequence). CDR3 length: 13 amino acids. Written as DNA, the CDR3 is TGTGCCAGCAGCTTGGGAGTATCTGCCGTCTACACCTTC. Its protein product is CASSLGVSAVYTF.

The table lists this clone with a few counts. The CDR3 DNA follows: TGTGCCAGCAGTGACAATACAGATACGCAGTATTTT. Encoded protein: CASSDNTDTQYF. This rearrangement joins TRBV2 to TRBJ2-3, with D unresolved. V was trimmed by 3 bases and J by 3 bases, leaving 4 bases between them. This CDR3 spans 12 amino acids. Germline V gene data show CDR1 as SNHLY and CDR2 as FYNNEI.

The CDR3 loop is CASSIGDFTDTQYF. For the CDR3, the DNA is TGTGCCAGTAGTATAGGGGACTTCACAGATACGCAGTATTTT. J is TRBJ2-3 and V is TRBV19, with D possibly TRBD2 on 6 matching bases. Germline values: CDR1 LNHDA, CDR2 SQIVND (reference sequence). The ends were cut back, 1 base at V and 2 bases at J, with 7 bases in the middle. The CDR3 has 14 amino acids.

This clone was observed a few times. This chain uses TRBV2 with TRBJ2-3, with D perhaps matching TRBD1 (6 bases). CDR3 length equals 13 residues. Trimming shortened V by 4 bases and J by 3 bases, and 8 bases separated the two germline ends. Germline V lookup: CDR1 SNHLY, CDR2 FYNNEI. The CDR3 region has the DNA TGTGCCAGCAGTGGACAGGCGACAGATACGCAGTATTTT. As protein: CASSGQATDTQYF.

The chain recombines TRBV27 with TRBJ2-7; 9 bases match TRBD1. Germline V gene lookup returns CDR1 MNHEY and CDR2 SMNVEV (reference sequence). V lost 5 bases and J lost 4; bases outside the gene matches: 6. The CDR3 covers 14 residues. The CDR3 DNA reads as TGTGCCAGCAGTCACGGGGACAGGGAGTACGAGCAGTACTTC. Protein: CASSHGDREYEQYF.

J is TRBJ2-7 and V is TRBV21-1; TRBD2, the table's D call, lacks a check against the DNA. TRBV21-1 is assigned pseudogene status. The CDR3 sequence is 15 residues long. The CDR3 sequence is CASSNPLATSYEQYF. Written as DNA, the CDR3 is TGTGCCAGCAGCAACCCACTAGCGACCTCCTACGAGCAGTACTTC.

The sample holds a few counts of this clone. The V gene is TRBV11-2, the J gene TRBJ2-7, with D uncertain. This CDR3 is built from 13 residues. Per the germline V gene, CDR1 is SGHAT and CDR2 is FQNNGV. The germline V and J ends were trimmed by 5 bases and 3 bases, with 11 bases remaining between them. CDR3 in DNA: TGTGCCAGCAGCGAGGAGTGGGGCTACGAGCAGTACTTC. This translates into CASSEEWGYEQYF.

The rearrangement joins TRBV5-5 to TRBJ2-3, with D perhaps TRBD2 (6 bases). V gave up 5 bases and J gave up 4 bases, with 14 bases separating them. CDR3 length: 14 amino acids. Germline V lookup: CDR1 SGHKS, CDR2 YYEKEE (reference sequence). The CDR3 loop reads CASRSSGVSDTQYF. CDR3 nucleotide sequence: TGTGCCAGCAGATCTTCGGGGGTGTCAGATACGCAGTATTTT. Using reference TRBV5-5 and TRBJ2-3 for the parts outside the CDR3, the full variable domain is DAGVTQSPTHLIKTRGQQVTLRCSPISGHKSVSWYQQVLGQGPQFIFQYYEKEERGRGNFPDRFSARQFPNYSSELNVNALLLGDSALYLCASRSSGVSDTQYFGPGTRLTVL.

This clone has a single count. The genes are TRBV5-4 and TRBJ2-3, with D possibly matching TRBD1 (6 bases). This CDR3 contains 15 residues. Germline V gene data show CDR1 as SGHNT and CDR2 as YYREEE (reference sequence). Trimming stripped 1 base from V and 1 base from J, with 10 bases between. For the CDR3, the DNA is TGTGCCAGCAGCTTGTGGTCAGGGGGCACAGATACGCAGTATTTT. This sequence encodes CASSLWSGGTDTQYF.

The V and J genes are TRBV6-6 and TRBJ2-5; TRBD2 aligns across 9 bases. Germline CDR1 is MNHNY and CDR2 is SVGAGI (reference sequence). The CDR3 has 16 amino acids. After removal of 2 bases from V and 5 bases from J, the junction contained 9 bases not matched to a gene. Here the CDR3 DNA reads TGTGCCAGCAGTTACCCCGGGATTAGCGGGAGTGAGACCCAGTACTTC. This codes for CASSYPGISGSETQYF.

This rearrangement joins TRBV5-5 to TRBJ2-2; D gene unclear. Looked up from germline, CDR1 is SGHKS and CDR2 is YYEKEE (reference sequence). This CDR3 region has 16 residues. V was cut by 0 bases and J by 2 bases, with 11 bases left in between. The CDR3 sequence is CASSLVRDRNTGELFF. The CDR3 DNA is TGTGCCAGCAGCTTGGTAAGGGATAGAAACACCGGGGAGCTGTTTTTT.

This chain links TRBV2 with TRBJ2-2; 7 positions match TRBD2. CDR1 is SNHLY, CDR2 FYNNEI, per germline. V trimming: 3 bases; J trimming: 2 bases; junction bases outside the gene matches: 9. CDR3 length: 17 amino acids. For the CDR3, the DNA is TGTGCCAGCAGTGACGCTCTTACTAGCGTTAACACCGGGGAGCTGTTTTTT. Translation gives CASSDALTSVNTGELFF. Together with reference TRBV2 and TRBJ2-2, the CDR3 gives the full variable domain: EPEVTQTPSHQVTQMGQEVILRCVPISNHLYFYWYRQILGQKVEFLVSFYNNEISEKSEIFDDQFSVERPDGSNFTLKIRSTKLEDSAMYFCASSDALTSVNTGELFFGEGSRLTVL.

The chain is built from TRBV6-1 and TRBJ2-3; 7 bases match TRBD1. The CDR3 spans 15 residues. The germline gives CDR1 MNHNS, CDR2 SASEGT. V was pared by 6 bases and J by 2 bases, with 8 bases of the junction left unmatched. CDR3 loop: CASSTGTVFTDTQYF. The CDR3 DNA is TGTGCCAGCAGCACCGGGACAGTATTCACAGATACGCAGTATTTT.

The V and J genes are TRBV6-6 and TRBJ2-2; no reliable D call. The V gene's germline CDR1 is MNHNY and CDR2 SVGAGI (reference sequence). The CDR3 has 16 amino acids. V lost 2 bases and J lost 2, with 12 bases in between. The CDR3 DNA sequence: TGTGCCAGCAGTTACCCCTCAGAATTAAACACCGGGGAGCTGTTTTTT. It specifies CASSYPSELNTGELFF.

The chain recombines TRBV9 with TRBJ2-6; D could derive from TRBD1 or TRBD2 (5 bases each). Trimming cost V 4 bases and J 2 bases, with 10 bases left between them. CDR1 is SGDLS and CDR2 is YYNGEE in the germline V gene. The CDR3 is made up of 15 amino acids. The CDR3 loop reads CASSPQGAGANVLTF. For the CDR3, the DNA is TGTGCCAGCAGCCCCCAGGGAGCTGGGGCCAACGTCCTGACTTTC.

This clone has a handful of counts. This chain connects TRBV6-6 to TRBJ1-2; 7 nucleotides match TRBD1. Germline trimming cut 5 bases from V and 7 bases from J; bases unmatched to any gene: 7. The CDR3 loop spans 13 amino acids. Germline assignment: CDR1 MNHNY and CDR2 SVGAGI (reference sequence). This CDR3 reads CASSPRQGLGYTF. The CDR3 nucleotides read TGTGCCAGCAGTCCGAGACAGGGACTTGGCTACACCTTC.

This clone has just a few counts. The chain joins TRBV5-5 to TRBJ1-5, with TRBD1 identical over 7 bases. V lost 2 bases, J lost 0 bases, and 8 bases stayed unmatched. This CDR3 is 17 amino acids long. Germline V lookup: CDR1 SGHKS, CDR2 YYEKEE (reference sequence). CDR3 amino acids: CASSFGQGGYSNQPQHF. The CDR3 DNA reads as TGTGCCAGCAGCTTCGGGCAGGGGGGTTATAGCAATCAGCCCCAGCATTTT.